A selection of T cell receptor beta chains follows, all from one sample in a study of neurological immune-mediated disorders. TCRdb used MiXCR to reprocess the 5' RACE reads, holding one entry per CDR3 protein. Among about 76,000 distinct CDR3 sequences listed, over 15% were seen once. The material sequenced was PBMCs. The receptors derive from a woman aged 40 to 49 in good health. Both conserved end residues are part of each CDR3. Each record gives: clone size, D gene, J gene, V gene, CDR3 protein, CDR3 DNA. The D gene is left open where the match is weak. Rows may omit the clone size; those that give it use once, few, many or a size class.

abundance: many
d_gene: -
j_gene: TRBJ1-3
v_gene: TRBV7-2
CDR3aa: CASSQGGGSGNTIYF
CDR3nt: TGTGCCAGCAGCCAGGGCGGGGGCTCTGGAAACACCATATATTTT

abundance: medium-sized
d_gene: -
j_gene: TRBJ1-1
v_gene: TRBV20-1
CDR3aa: CSASPEKGLRAEAFF
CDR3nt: TGCAGTGCTAGTCCCGAGAAGGGATTAAGGGCTGAAGCTTTCTTT

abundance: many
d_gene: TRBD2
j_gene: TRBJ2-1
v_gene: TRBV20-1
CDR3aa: CSAHRLAGIYNEQFF
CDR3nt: TGCAGTGCTCACCGACTAGCGGGGATCTACAATGAGCAGTTCTTC

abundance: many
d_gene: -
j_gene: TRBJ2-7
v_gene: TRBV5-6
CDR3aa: CASSSYNEQYF
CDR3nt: TGTGCCAGCAGCTCCTATAACGAGCAGTACTTC

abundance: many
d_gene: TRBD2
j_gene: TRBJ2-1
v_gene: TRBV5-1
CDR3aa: CASSLELAGNTIRRSSYNEQFF
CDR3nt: TGCGCCAGCAGCTTGGAGCTAGCGGGAAATACTATCAGAAGAAGCTCCTACAATGAGCAGTTCTTC

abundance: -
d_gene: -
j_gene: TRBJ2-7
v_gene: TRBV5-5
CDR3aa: CASSLLPYEQYF
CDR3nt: TGTGCCAGCAGCTTGCTGCCCTACGAGCAGTACTTC

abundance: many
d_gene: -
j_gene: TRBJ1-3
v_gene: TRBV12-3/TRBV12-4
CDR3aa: CASRGAPGDTIYF
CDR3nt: TGTGCCAGCAGGGGTGCCCCAGGGGACACCATATATTTT

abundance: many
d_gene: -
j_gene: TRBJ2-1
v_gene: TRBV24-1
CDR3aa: CATSDSLPDSAGNNEQFF
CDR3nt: TGTGCCACCAGTGATTCCCTCCCCGACAGTGCGGGAAACAATGAGCAGTTCTTC

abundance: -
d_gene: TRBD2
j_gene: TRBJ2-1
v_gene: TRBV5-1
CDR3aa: CASSLGLAGGYNEQFF
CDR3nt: TGCGCCAGCAGCTTGGGACTAGCGGGAGGGTACAATGAGCAGTTCTTC

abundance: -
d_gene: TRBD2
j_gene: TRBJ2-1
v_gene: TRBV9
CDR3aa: CASSGAKTSDRSYNEQFF
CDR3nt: TGTGCCAGCAGCGGAGCAAAAACTAGCGACCGCTCCTACAATGAGCAGTTCTTC

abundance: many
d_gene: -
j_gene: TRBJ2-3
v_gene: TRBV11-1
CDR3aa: CASSLVQGLDTQYF
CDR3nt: TGTGCCAGCAGCTTGGTTCAGGGGCTTGATACGCAGTATTTT

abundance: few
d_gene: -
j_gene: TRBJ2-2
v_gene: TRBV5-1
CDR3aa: CASSRGGPGELFF
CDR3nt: TGCGCCAGCAGCCGAGGAGGACCCGGGGAGCTGTTTTTT

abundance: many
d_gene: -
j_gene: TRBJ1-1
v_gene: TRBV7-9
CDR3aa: CASSFGGLKGNTEAFF
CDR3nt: TGTGCCAGCAGCTTCGGGGGGCTCAAGGGGAACACTGAAGCTTTCTTT

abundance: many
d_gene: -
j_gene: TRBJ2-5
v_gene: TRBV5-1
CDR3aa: CASSLRGSGETQYF
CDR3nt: TGCGCCAGCAGCTTGCGTGGGAGTGGCGAGACCCAGTACTTC

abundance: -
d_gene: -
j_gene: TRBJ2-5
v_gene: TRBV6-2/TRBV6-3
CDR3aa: CASSAGAGVLGTQYF
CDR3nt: TGTGCCAGCAGTGCGGGGGCGGGGGTATTGGGAACCCAGTACTTC

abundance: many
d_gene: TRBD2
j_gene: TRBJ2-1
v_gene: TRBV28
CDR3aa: CASSSISGGPRNEQFF
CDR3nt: TGTGCCAGCAGTTCTATTAGCGGGGGGCCTAGGAATGAGCAGTTCTTC

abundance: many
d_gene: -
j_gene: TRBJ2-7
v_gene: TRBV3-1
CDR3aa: CASSHPGEQYF
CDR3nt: TGTGCCAGCAGTCATCCCGGCGAGCAGTACTTC